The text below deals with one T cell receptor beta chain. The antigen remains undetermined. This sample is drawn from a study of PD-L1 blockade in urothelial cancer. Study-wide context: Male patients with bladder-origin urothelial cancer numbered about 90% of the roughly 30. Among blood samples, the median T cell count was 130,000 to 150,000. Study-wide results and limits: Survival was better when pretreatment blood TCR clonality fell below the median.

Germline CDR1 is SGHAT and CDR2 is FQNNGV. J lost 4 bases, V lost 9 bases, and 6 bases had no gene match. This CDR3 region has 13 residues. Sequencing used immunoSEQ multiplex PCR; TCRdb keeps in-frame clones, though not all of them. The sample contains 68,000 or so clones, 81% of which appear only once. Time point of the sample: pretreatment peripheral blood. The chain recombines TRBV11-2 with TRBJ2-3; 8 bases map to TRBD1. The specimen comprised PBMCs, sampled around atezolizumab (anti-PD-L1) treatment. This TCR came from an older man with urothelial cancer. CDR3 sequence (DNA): TGTGCCAGTGGACAGGGATGGGCAGATACGCAGTATTTT. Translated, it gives CASGQGWADTQYF.